This entry lists 6 T cell receptor beta chains sequenced from one sample in a study of OX40 agonist ivuxolimab in advanced cancers. The protocol was immunoSEQ multiplex PCR, while the TCRdb copy is restricted to in-frame clones and leaves out a portion. The sample yields 40,000 to 60,000 clones, 85% to 90% seen once. Sequencing used CD4+ or CD8+ T cells sorted from blood, obtained in a trial of the OX40 agonist ivuxolimab. The source is an adult with an advanced solid tumor such as melanoma, head and neck, liver or kidney cancer.

In its sample, this clone was seen once. The CDR3 DNA follows: TGTGCCAGTAGGAACGTACATTCACAGGGTCCCCACGAGCAGTACTTC. Protein sequence: CASRNVHSQGPHEQYF. V gene TRBV19 combines with J gene TRBJ2-7; D possibly corresponds to TRBD1 (6 bases). V lost 6 bases and J lost 5, with 23 bases in between. Germline V gene sequence: CDR1 LNHDA, CDR2 SQIVND (reference sequence). CDR3 length: 16 amino acids. Combining the CDR3 with reference TRBV19 and TRBJ2-7 gives the whole variable domain DGGITQSPKYLFRKEGQNVTLSCEQNLNHDAMYWYRQDPGQGLRLIYYSQIVNDFQKGDIAEGYSVSREKKESFPLTVTSAQKNPTAFYLCASRNVHSQGPHEQYFGPGTRLTVT.

About this clone: Other DNA sequences from this sample encode an identical CDR3 as well. V gene TRBV27 combines with J gene TRBJ2-3; D is uncertain. This CDR3 comprises 13 residues. Trimming removed 3 bases from V and 1 base from J, with 5 bases in between. Germline values: CDR1 MNHEY, CDR2 SMNVEV (reference sequence). The DNA for the CDR3 is TGTGCCAGCAGTTTGAGTGGCACAGATACGCAGTATTTT. Amino acid sequence: CASSLSGTDTQYF.

The chain joins TRBV27 to TRBJ1-1; a weak D match, TRBD1 (6 bases). The V gene lost 0 bases and the J gene lost 4 bases, with 15 bases spanning the gap. CDR1 is MNHEY, CDR2 SMNVEV, per germline (reference sequence). The CDR3 contains 16 residues. The CDR3 DNA sequence: TGTGCCAGCAGTTTATCGAGAGGGGGGGTTAGCACTGAAGCTTTCTTT. Translation: CASSLSRGGVSTEAFF.

The chain has TRBV6-1 and TRBJ2-7; 11 nucleotides align to TRBD2. Germline V gene lookup returns CDR1 MNHNS and CDR2 SASEGT. Trimming removed 6 bases from V and 2 bases from J; junction bases left unmatched: 3. The CDR3 extends over 14 amino acids. The CDR3 reads CASRNSGGAYEQYF. The CDR3 coding sequence is TGTGCCAGCAGAAATAGCGGGGGGGCCTACGAGCAGTACTTC.

This clone was observed a few times. V is TRBV2 and J is TRBJ1-4; 8 nucleotides match TRBD1. This CDR3 contains 13 residues. Germline CDR1 SNHLY, CDR2 FYNNEI. V lost 8 bases and J lost 5; bases outside the gene matches: 4. CDR3 in amino acids: CASDRGENEKLFF. The CDR3 region has the DNA TGTGCCAGCGACAGGGGAGAGAATGAAAAACTGTTTTTT.

The rearrangement links TRBV5-6 to TRBJ2-2; 11 positions agree with TRBD1. The CDR3 sequence is 15 residues long. Per the germline V gene, CDR1 is SGHDT and CDR2 is YYEEEE. V was clipped by 3 bases and J by 3 bases; unmatched bases: 1. CDR3 in DNA: TGTGCCAGCAGCTGGGACAGGGGGGACACCGGGGAGCTGTTTTTT. Translating it yields CASSWDRGDTGELFF.